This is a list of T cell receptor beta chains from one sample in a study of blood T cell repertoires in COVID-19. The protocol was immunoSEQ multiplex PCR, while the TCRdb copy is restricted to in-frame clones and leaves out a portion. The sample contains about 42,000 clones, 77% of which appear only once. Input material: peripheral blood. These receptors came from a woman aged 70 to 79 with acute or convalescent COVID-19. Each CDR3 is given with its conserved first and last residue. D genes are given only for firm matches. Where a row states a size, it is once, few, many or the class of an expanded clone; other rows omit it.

CDR3nt: TGCGCCAGCAGCTACCGGACAGGGACGAATGAAAAACTGTTTTTT
CDR3aa: CASSYRTGTNEKLFF
d_gene: TRBD1
j_gene: TRBJ1-4
len: 15
abundance: .
v_gene: TRBV5-1

CDR3nt: TGTGCCAGCAGCAACACGTGGGGGGGGGCGCAAAACGGTCCGCAGTATTTT
CDR3aa: CASSNTWGGAQNGPQYF
d_gene: .
j_gene: TRBJ2-3
len: 17
abundance: once
v_gene: TRBV5-6

CDR3nt: TGTGCCACCAGTGACTCAACAGGGTATAGGAATCAGCCCCAGCATTTT
CDR3aa: CATSDSTGYRNQPQHF
d_gene: .
j_gene: TRBJ1-5
len: 16
abundance: .
v_gene: TRBV24-1

CDR3nt: TGTGCCACCAGTGATTACAGGGGGCTCCAAGAGACCCAGTACTTC
CDR3aa: CATSDYRGLQETQYF
d_gene: TRBD1
j_gene: TRBJ2-5
len: 15
abundance: .
v_gene: TRBV24-1

CDR3nt: TGTGCCTGGAGTCGGGAGGGCAATTCACCCCTCCACTTT
CDR3aa: CAWSREGNSPLHF
d_gene: .
j_gene: TRBJ1-6
len: 13
abundance: .
v_gene: TRBV30

CDR3nt: TGTGCCAGCAGTTTAGTGGCAGGGCCCATATATTTT
CDR3aa: CASSLVAGPIYF
d_gene: .
j_gene: TRBJ1-3
len: 12
abundance: .
v_gene: TRBV12-3/TRBV12-4

CDR3nt: TGCAGCGTCCGAGTCCGGGACAGGGGCCTTCAAAGCTCCTACGAGCAGTACTTC
CDR3aa: CSVRVRDRGLQSSYEQYF
d_gene: TRBD1
j_gene: TRBJ2-7
len: 18
abundance: medium-sized
v_gene: TRBV29-1

CDR3nt: TGTGCCAGCAGCGAAGGGACAGGGTTTAGGGGTGGCTACACCTTC
CDR3aa: CASSEGTGFRGGYTF
d_gene: TRBD1
j_gene: TRBJ1-2
len: 15
abundance: few
v_gene: TRBV7-9

CDR3nt: TGTGCCAGCAGTCCAGGGTTTGGCGAGCAGTACTTC
CDR3aa: CASSPGFGEQYF
d_gene: .
j_gene: TRBJ2-7
len: 12
abundance: .
v_gene: TRBV25-1

CDR3nt: TGTGCCAGCAGCTTAGACGGGAGTTCCTACGAGCAGTACTTC
CDR3aa: CASSLDGSSYEQYF
d_gene: .
j_gene: TRBJ2-7
len: 14
abundance: .
v_gene: TRBV7-2

CDR3nt: TGCGCCAGCAGCCTAAGTGGGGCGGAGAACACTGAAGCTTTCTTT
CDR3aa: CASSLSGAENTEAFF
d_gene: .
j_gene: TRBJ1-1
len: 15
abundance: .
v_gene: TRBV5-1

CDR3nt: TGTGCCAGCATAAGACAGGGGGCAACAAATTCACCCCTCCACTTT
CDR3aa: CASIRQGATNSPLHF
d_gene: TRBD1
j_gene: TRBJ1-6
len: 15
abundance: once
v_gene: TRBV6-5

CDR3nt: TGTGCCAGCAGCTCCAGCGGAAGCACAGATACGCAGTATTTT
CDR3aa: CASSSSGSTDTQYF
d_gene: .
j_gene: TRBJ2-3
len: 14
abundance: .
v_gene: TRBV7-3

CDR3nt: TGTGCCAGCAGTGAAGAATCGGGTTCCTACAATGAGCAGTTCTTC
CDR3aa: CASSEESGSYNEQFF
d_gene: .
j_gene: TRBJ2-1
len: 15
abundance: once
v_gene: TRBV6-1

CDR3nt: TGTGCCAGCAGCCCCGGGGACAGGGCAAACTACGAGCAGTACTTC
CDR3aa: CASSPGDRANYEQYF
d_gene: TRBD1
j_gene: TRBJ2-7
len: 15
abundance: .
v_gene: TRBV4-2

CDR3nt: TGTGCCAGCAGCCAAGGTTCGGGAGAGGCGAGTGAAGCTTTCTTT
CDR3aa: CASSQGSGEASEAFF
d_gene: .
j_gene: TRBJ1-1
len: 15
abundance: .
v_gene: TRBV3-1/TRBV3-2

CDR3nt: TGTGCCAGTAGTTCGGGACAGGGTCGACGCAATGAGCAGTTCTTC
CDR3aa: CASSSGQGRRNEQFF
d_gene: TRBD1
j_gene: TRBJ2-1
len: 15
abundance: .
v_gene: TRBV19

CDR3nt: TGTGCCAGCGGGACATTTAATGGGTCCTACGAGCAGTACTTC
CDR3aa: CASGTFNGSYEQYF
d_gene: .
j_gene: TRBJ2-7
len: 14
abundance: .
v_gene: TRBV28

CDR3nt: TGTGCCACCAGCAGCCATAGCAATCAGCCCCAGCATTTT
CDR3aa: CATSSHSNQPQHF
d_gene: .
j_gene: TRBJ1-5
len: 13
abundance: .
v_gene: TRBV15

CDR3nt: TGCGCCAGCAGCTTGTATATTGTCGGGGAGGCTGGCTACACCTTC
CDR3aa: CASSLYIVGEAGYTF
d_gene: .
j_gene: TRBJ1-2
len: 15
abundance: medium-sized
v_gene: TRBV5-1

CDR3nt: TGTGCCTGGAACACGGGACAGGGGAATGAAAAACTGTTTTTT
CDR3aa: CAWNTGQGNEKLFF
d_gene: TRBD1
j_gene: TRBJ1-4
len: 14
abundance: .
v_gene: TRBV30

CDR3nt: TGTGCCAGCAGCCCCCGGTCCCCATCTCTTGAAAAACTGTTTTTT
CDR3aa: CASSPRSPSLEKLFF
d_gene: .
j_gene: TRBJ1-4
len: 15
abundance: .
v_gene: TRBV7-6

CDR3nt: TGTGCCAGCAGTTCCACACGGACAGTTCGCGAGCAGTACTTC
CDR3aa: CASSSTRTVREQYF
d_gene: .
j_gene: TRBJ2-7
len: 14
abundance: .
v_gene: TRBV28

CDR3nt: TGTGCCAGCAGCCCCCGGGACACGAGCTACAATGAGCAGTTCTTC
CDR3aa: CASSPRDTSYNEQFF
d_gene: .
j_gene: TRBJ2-1
len: 15
abundance: few
v_gene: TRBV3-1/TRBV3-2

CDR3nt: TGTGCCAGCAGCGAGCGGCACTATGGCTACACCTTC
CDR3aa: CASSERHYGYTF
d_gene: .
j_gene: TRBJ1-2
len: 12
abundance: .
v_gene: TRBV3-1/TRBV3-2

CDR3nt: TGTGCCAGCAGCGGGACAGGGGGCAATCAGCCCCAGCATTTT
CDR3aa: CASSGTGGNQPQHF
d_gene: TRBD1
j_gene: TRBJ1-5
len: 14
abundance: .
v_gene: TRBV5-5